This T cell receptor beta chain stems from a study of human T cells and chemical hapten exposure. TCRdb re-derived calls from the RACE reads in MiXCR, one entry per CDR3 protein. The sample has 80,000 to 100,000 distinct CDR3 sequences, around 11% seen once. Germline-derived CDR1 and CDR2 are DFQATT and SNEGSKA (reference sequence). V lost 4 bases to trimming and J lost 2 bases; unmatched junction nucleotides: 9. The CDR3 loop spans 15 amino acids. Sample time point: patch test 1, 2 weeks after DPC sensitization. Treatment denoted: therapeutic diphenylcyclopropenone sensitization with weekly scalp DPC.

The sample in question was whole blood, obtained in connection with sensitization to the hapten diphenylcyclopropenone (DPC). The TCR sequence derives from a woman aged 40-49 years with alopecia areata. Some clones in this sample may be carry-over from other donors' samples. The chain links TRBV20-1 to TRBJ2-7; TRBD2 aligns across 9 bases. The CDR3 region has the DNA TGCAGTGCTATTATAGCGGGAGTACTCACCTACGAGCAGTACTTC. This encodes CSAIIAGVLTYEQYF.